This T cell receptor beta chain was found in a study of radiation and T cells in renal cell carcinoma (dated by TCRdb to about 2020). A note on the overall study: TCR beta sequencing covered 50 to 55 samples in total, comprising around 25 tumors and around 27 peripheral blood samples. In the roughly 54 samples combined, around 3.9 million unique CDR3 nucleotide sequences were found, encoding 2,658,974 unique CDR3 amino acid sequences.

What the authors observed across the whole study: Irradiated tumors showed higher TCR clonality than controls, with the top 100 clonotypes averaging about 50% of the repertoire versus approximately 43% in nephrectomy-only tumors. Only small tumor regions of 0.95 to 1 g were available, so intratumoral heterogeneity was not captured. A greater number of dominant CDR3 motifs was detected in irradiated tumors than in control tumors, and a larger share of the repertoire was occupied by these motifs in irradiated tumors than in control tumors. Effects of radiation dose or scheduling on the TCR repertoire could not be addressed with the single-armed trial design.

TCR beta libraries were generated from genomic DNA with the immunoSEQ kit, following the manufacturer's recommendations. For library preparation, a first multiplex PCR was performed with proprietary primers, followed by a second PCR in which unique barcodes were added, and bead cleanups were performed after each round. Each sample batch included a kit-provided positive control reaction and a negative control reaction. The final libraries underwent checking on an Agilent 4200 TapeStation D1000 ScreenTape, volumetric pooling, and quantification by qPCR. An Illumina NextSeq500 fitted with a MidOutput 150-cycle cartridge performed the sequencing, running 156 Read1 cycles and 15 Index1 cycles with the kit's custom primers. The pooled library was loaded at roughly 0.98 pM with a 20% PhiX control spike-in. On the authors' methods: Vendor-processed data were analyzed in R, with a clonotype defined as all T cells sharing the same CDR3 nucleotide sequence. In the clone abundance analyses, frequencies in each sample were normalized to that sample's 10,000 most abundant clones. Public T cell clones, averaging fewer than five per sample, were removed before analysis. Dominant motifs were analyzed with ImmunoMap using the PAM10 matrix, a gap penalty of 30, and a homology threshold of 0.3, and motifs with a cumulative frequency of at least 0.01 were considered dominant. This is the immuneACCESS table as TCRdb keeps it, with only in-frame sequences that have V and J called. A part of the clones is gone; compared with another copy, unresolved V genes explain less than half, and the rest is unexplained. The V and J calls and clone size come from that table; D and trimming were worked out from the DNA. The table for this sample lists roughly 14,000 clones; approximately 60% of them were counted only once. The ten largest clones add up to approximately 15% of the sample.

In light of the paper, this sample's time point label describes: tumor resected at nephrectomy. In the paper's terms, the treatment or condition label means: treatment-naive control, cytoreductive nephrectomy. Control tumors came from treatment-naive renal cell carcinoma patients who underwent cytoreductive nephrectomy without prior radiation. All patients had renal cell carcinoma with clear cell pathology. Control tumors used for TCR sequencing were obtained from a handful of females and about 12 males (median age approximately 50 years, range about 35 to 82) and were resected from the early 2010s to the mid-2010s. The tumors were dissociated mechanically, digested with collagenase/hyaluronidase at 37 degrees C, processed in gentleMACS C tubes, and kept in liquid nitrogen. The QIAamp DNA Blood Mini Kit (Qiagen) was used to prepare genomic DNA for TCR sequencing. The analyses included just those samples that passed every quality control check.

Points on this clone: No antigen is known for it. No base quality values were provided; no much bigger clone lies one nucleotide off.

The germline V gene supplies CDR1 SQVTM and CDR2 ANQGSEA. Measured from the cysteine to the phenylalanine, the CDR3 is 13 residues long. CDR3 DNA only is kept here, 39 bases in frame from base 1. Compared with germline, V lacks 8 bases and J lacks 9 bases; bases without a gene match: 9. Here the sequenced sample was tumor tissue, taken from a patient whose treatment was nephrectomy without radiotherapy. The clonotype was recovered from a man aged 60 to 75 with renal cell carcinoma. Recombination connected TRBV29-1 to TRBJ2-1; 11 junctional bases match TRBD2. The CDR3 protein is CSCGTSGFGEQFF. The nucleotide sequence reads TGCAGCTGCGGGACTAGCGGTTTTGGTGAGCAGTTCTTC.